This TCR beta chain was retrieved from a study of shared clonotypes between healthy human individuals. CD45RO-negative, CCR7-selected cells formed the naive CD8 fraction, which excluded terminally differentiated effector memory CD45RA+ cells. In the original processing: Filtering was not the same, since immunoSEQ gave junction-only sequences without quality scores. Repertoires were generated with immunoSEQ multiplex PCR, while TCRdb's copy carries only in-frame clones and drops some. That table is the source of V, J and clone size, and D and trimming were worked out from the DNA. This sample yields fewer than 1 million clones, of which 96% are seen a single time; around 0.21% belongs to the top ten. Germline V lookup: CDR1 SEHNR, CDR2 FQNEAQ (reference sequence). This CDR3 contains 16 residues. V dropped 5 bases and J dropped 3; count of bases not matched to a gene: 9. Overall study findings and caveats: Naive CD4 clonotypes overlapped across a handful of donors at roughly 5.1%.

On this clone: Its target is not known.

The sequencing sample was made of naive CD8+ T cells sorted from blood. The source of this sequence is a man under 40 in good health. The V gene is TRBV7-9, the J gene TRBJ2-2, with 7 bases that match TRBD1. The CDR3 sequence is CASSHSKQGYTGELFF. The CDR3 bases are TGTGCCAGCAGCCATAGCAAACAGGGGTACACCGGGGAGCTGTTTTTT.